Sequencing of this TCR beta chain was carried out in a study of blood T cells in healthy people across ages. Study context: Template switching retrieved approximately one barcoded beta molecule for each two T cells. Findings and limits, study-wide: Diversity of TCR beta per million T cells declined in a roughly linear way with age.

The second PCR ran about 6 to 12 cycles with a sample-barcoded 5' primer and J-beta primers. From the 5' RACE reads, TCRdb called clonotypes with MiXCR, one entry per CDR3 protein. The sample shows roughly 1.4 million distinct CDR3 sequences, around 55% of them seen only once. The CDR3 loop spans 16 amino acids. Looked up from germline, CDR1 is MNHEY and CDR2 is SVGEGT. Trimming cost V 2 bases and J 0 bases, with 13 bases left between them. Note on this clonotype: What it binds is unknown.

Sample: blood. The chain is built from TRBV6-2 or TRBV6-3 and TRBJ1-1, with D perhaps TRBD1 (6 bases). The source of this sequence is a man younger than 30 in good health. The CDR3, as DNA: TGTGCCAGCAGTTACGTGGGGGCTCCCATGAACACTGAAGCTTTCTTT. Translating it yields CASSYVGAPMNTEAFF.